This T cell receptor (beta chain) was obtained from a study of cytomegalovirus exposure and HLA in healthy donors. The overall study: Counted in an early data release were about 85 million unique TCRs from HLA-typed donors.

This CDR3 is built from 13 residues. Germline V gives CDR1 MNHEY, CDR2 SMNVEV (reference sequence). V shed 1 base and J 15 bases; nucleotides not matched to a gene: 7. With 60 Vbeta and 13 Jbeta primers, the PCR was carried out. Repertoires were generated with immunoSEQ multiplex PCR, while TCRdb's copy carries only in-frame clones and drops some. The sample includes 130,000 or so clones, about 74% seen only once; the top ten take around 4.1%. The sequencing input was PBMCs. The chain carries TRBV27 and TRBJ2-1; 9 bases are a match to TRBD2. This TCR was sampled from a man between 18 and 29 years old in good health and CMV-seropositive. The CDR3 nucleotides are TGTGCCAGCAGTTTATGGTCTAGCGGGGCTTCGTTCTTC. Amino acid sequence: CASSLWSSGASFF.